The TCR beta chain under discussion was sequenced for a study of blood T cell repertoires in COVID-19. Study details: Material from acute and convalescent COVID-19 was sourced from the United States, Italy and Spain. Sources were T cells, B-cell-depleted T cells, or PBMCs; the material itself was cDNA or gDNA.

In the source study's methods: From reference gene primer amplification, estimates of nucleated cell counts were derived. Assay: immunoSEQ multiplex PCR; the TCRdb copy retains only in-frame clones and omits some. Clone size and V and J calls were adopted from that table, with D and trimming inferred from the DNA. In the table there are roughly 170,000 clones, 75% to 80% of which are singletons. V lost 6 bases and J lost 5, with 16 bases in between. The CDR3 length is 14 residues. Per the germline V gene, CDR1 is MNHEY and CDR2 is SVGAGI. The gene calls are TRBV6-5 and TRBJ1-1; D might be TRBD1 (5 bases). The sample taken for sequencing was peripheral blood. The receptor's source is a woman aged 65 to 85 with acute or convalescent COVID-19. Here the CDR3 DNA reads TGTGCCAGCAGCTTAAACAGGCATATAACTGAAGCTTTCTTT. Encoded protein: CASSLNRHITEAFF.